The source of this TCR beta chain is a study of response to subunit inactivated influenza vaccine (dated by TCRdb to the late 2010s). For context, the study as a whole: The study used deep quantitative T cell receptor repertoire profiling to track responses to a trivalent subunit inactivated influenza vaccine.

Library prep was done by RT-PCR. Instrument on record: Illumina HiSeq 2500. TCRdb itself trimmed the public reads at Q25 with fastp, ran MiXCR and retained productive beta chains. Rows with one shared CDR3 protein collapse into an entry with the most common genes and DNA. The sample includes about 540,000 distinct CDR3 sequences, with approximately 24% observed a single time. Approximately 3% of the sample rests with the top ten. Paper-wide results and their limitations: The authors suggested that each seasonal influenza vaccination may recruit only a limited number of new T cells.

This clonotype has more than one count but fewer than ten. It has no known antigen specificity. Base qualities are not provided; no much larger clone lies one nucleotide away. Trimming takes 8 bases off V and 4 bases off J; junction bases not matched to a gene: 9. Based on the germline V gene (reference sequence), the CDR1 and CDR2 sequences are MNHEY and SMNVEV. The CDR3 contains 14 residues, cysteine and phenylalanine counted. Of the read, only the CDR3 DNA is kept; its 42 bases are in frame from base 1. Separately, the same data were catalogued under a study of T cells expressing NK-cell markers. As noted in the second study: 5'RACE template switching, by which a universal primer site and unique molecular identifiers were added, was used to make TCR beta cDNA libraries. TCR beta-chain repertoires were profiled in sorted CD3+CD56+NKG2C+, CD3+CD56+NKG2C- and CD3+CD56-NKG2C+ T-cell subsets from seven or eight donors. Among the eight sequenced donors, only one was HCMV-seronegative, while the other seven were HCMV-seropositive. In several experiments an anti-gammadeltaTCR antibody was added to restrict sorting to alphabetaTCR-expressing T cells. For over five donors, the dominant CD3+CD56+NKG2C+ clonotypes were among the top 10 CD8+ clonotypes and accounted for about 1.0-7.5% of CD8+ T cells. Those dominant clonotypes were again the most abundant among CD3+CD56-NKG2C+ cells in a few donors, at roughly 28.3-65%. Whether the expanded NKG2C-expressing T cell clones were specific for HCMV antigens remained unclear. The eight sequenced donors were randomly selected healthy volunteers, three men and five women. HCMV-specific IgG was detected in serum with a commercial ELISA kit to determine HCMV serostatus. Peripheral blood mononuclear cells were isolated from blood by Ficoll density gradient centrifugation. Using Miltenyi isolation kits, CD4+ and CD8+ T cells were isolated from PBMC through magnetic immunoseparation. Synthesis of cDNA was primed from the TCR beta constant segment and was followed by two consecutive PCR amplification steps. Illumina HiSeq 2000/2500, MiSeq or NextSeq was used to sequence libraries as 2 x 150 bp reads. MIGEC was used to demultiplex reads and group the reads by UMI, and MiTCR was used to assemble and quantify clonotypes. Only TCR cDNA sequences supported by at least two reads were kept to exclude erroneous sequences. The tcR package was used for downstream repertoire analysis, with clonotypes matched between fractions based on CDR3 nucleotide sequence plus V segment. Antigen specificity was annotated against VDJdb with VDJmatch, allowing one amino acid substitution in CDR3.

The sequences come from CD4+ T cells sorted from PBMCs, collected 11 to 12 days after vaccination. This receptor was identified in a man in his fifties or sixties who received an inactivated influenza vaccine. Donor details come from another sample of the same person, matched by shared clones. The V and J segments used are TRBV27 and TRBJ2-5, with TRBD2 matching 8 junction bases. DNA sequence: TGTGCCAGCGGGGCCGGGACTAGAGCAGAGACCCAGTACTTC. Translated, this is CASGAGTRAETQYF.